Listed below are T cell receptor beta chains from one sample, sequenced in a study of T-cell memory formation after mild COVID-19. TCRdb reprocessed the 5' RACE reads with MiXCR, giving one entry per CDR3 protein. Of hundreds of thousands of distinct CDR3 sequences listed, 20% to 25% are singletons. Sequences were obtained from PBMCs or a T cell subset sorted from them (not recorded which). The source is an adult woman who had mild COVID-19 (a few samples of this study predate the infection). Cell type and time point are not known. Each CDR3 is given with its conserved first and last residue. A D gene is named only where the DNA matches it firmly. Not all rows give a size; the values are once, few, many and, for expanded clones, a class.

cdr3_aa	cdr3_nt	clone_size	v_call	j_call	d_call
CASSLGWGGETQYF	TGTGCCAGCAGCTTAGGATGGGGGGGAGAGACCCAGTACTTC	many	TRBV7-2	TRBJ2-5	TRBD2
CASSPTVAGNYGYTF	TGTGCCAGCAGTCCGACGGTAGCGGGCAACTATGGCTACACCTTC	-	TRBV6-5	TRBJ1-2	-
CSARPGSYEQYF	TGCAGTGCTAGGCCCGGCAGCTACGAGCAGTACTTC	few	TRBV20-1	TRBJ2-7	-
CSARDPFTEAFF	TGCAGTGCTAGAGATCCATTCACTGAAGCTTTCTTT	-	TRBV20-1	TRBJ1-1	-
CASSRTGRAYEQYF	TGTGCCAGCAGCCGGACAGGGAGGGCCTACGAGCAGTACTTC	-	TRBV5-5	TRBJ2-7	-
CSARDQDRGAREQFF	TGCAGTGCTAGAGATCAAGATCGGGGGGCTCGTGAGCAGTTCTTC	few	TRBV20-1	TRBJ2-1	-
CSASSASVRNNEQFF	TGCAGTGCTAGTTCGGCGTCGGTTCGGAATAATGAGCAGTTCTTC	-	TRBV20-1	TRBJ2-1	-
CASSGRGTEGYTF	TGTGCCAGCAGTGGTAGGGGAACTGAGGGCTACACCTTC	-	TRBV6-1	TRBJ1-2	-
CATSDRANPEAFF	TGTGCCACCAGCGACAGGGCTAATCCTGAAGCTTTCTTT	-	TRBV24-1	TRBJ1-1	TRBD1
CASSLANRGATEAFF	TGTGCCAGCAGCTTAGCCAACAGGGGTGCCACTGAAGCTTTCTTT	-	TRBV7-9	TRBJ1-1	TRBD1
CSVDSPPGYTEAFF	TGCAGCGTTGATAGCCCTCCAGGGTACACTGAAGCTTTCTTT	-	TRBV29-1	TRBJ1-1	-
CASSLAGGDSTGELFF	TGTGCCAGCAGCTTGGCCGGGGGGGATAGCACCGGGGAGCTGTTTTTT	-	TRBV5-6	TRBJ2-2	TRBD2
CASSSSGVNTGELFF	TGTGCCAGCAGTTCCAGCGGGGTGAACACCGGGGAGCTGTTTTTT	-	TRBV5-4	TRBJ2-2	TRBD2
CASSVQVVTAGTQYF	TGTGCCAGCAGCGTCCAGGTTGTCACCGCAGGGACCCAGTACTTC	-	TRBV5-6	TRBJ2-5	-
CSARDRYSTTGQYF	TGCAGTGCTAGAGATCGTTACAGCACTACGGGGCAGTACTTC	-	TRBV20-1	TRBJ2-7	-
CASSVEGNYEQYF	TGTGCCAGCAGTGTTGAGGGGAACTACGAGCAGTACTTC	few	TRBV2	TRBJ2-7	-
CASTRGALSSYEQYF	TGTGCCAGCACCCGTGGGGCATTGAGCTCCTACGAGCAGTACTTC	-	TRBV6-5	TRBJ2-7	-
CASSAGPGQQETQYF	TGTGCCAGCAGCGCGGGCCCGGGACAACAAGAGACCCAGTACTTC	once	TRBV9	TRBJ2-5	-
CASSTRTSASYEQYF	TGTGCCAGTAGTACGCGGACTAGCGCTTCCTACGAGCAGTACTTC	-	TRBV19	TRBJ2-7	TRBD2
CSVESGRASGEQFF	TGCAGCGTTGAGAGCGGGAGGGCCAGTGGTGAGCAGTTCTTC	few	TRBV29-1	TRBJ2-1	TRBD2
CASRSGAGVNEQYF	TGTGCCAGCAGGTCGGGAGCGGGAGTCAACGAGCAGTACTTC	-	TRBV7-9	TRBJ2-7	TRBD2
CASSQGGGRVQETQYF	TGTGCCAGCAGCCAAGGGGGCGGGCGGGTCCAAGAGACCCAGTACTTC	many	TRBV4-2	TRBJ2-5	-
CATSATDSWYGYTF	TGTGCCACCAGTGCTACGGACAGCTGGTATGGCTACACCTTC	-	TRBV24-1	TRBJ1-2	-
CARSLEYDRGGQPQHF	TGTGCCAGAAGCTTGGAATACGACAGGGGAGGTCAGCCCCAGCATTTT	few	TRBV5-3	TRBJ1-5	TRBD1
CASSPGGGAGQPQHF	TGCGCCAGCAGCCCCGGGGGGGGCGCAGGGCAGCCCCAGCATTTT	few	TRBV5-1	TRBJ1-5	-
CASSLGAGLSYEQYF	TGTGCCAGCAGTTTAGGGGCAGGGCTATCCTACGAGCAGTACTTC	few	TRBV27	TRBJ2-7	-
CASSVLGRAGNEQFF	TGCGCCAGCAGCGTCCTTGGGAGGGCCGGGAATGAGCAGTTCTTC	many	TRBV5-1	TRBJ2-1	TRBD2
CASSFNRADTQYF	TGTGCCAGCAGTTTTAACAGGGCGGATACGCAGTATTTT	few	TRBV12-3/TRBV12-4	TRBJ2-3	-
CASSLVAGLQTQYF	TGTGCCAGCAGCTTAGTAGCGGGGTTACAGACCCAGTACTTC	-	TRBV7-2	TRBJ2-5	TRBD2
CDSSLVGVSYNEQFF	TGCGACAGCAGCTTGGTGGGAGTGTCCTACAATGAGCAGTTCTTC	once	TRBV5-1	TRBJ2-1	-
CASSRGRGPGGELFF	TGTGCCAGCAGCCGGGGGCGGGGGCCCGGAGGGGAGCTGTTTTTT	many	TRBV12-3/TRBV12-4	TRBJ2-2	-
CAISVRSTEAFF	TGTGCCATCAGTGTTCGTAGCACTGAAGCTTTCTTT	-	TRBV10-3	TRBJ1-1	-
CSVVFGRGNTEAFF	TGCAGCGTTGTCTTCGGGCGAGGGAACACTGAAGCTTTCTTT	-	TRBV29-1	TRBJ1-1	-
CSVLRVSSYNEQFF	TGCAGCGTGCTCCGGGTTAGCTCCTACAATGAGCAGTTCTTC	-	TRBV29-1	TRBJ2-1	-
CASCSGGYGYTF	TGTGCCAGCTGTTCAGGGGGGTACGGCTACACCTTC	few	TRBV12-3/TRBV12-4	TRBJ1-2	TRBD1
CSAGTKDYEQYF	TGCAGCGCCGGGACGAAGGACTACGAGCAGTACTTC	-	TRBV29-1	TRBJ2-7	-
CASSLRGGQGRVNTEAFF	TGCGCCAGCAGCTTACGAGGAGGACAGGGGCGGGTTAACACTGAAGCTTTCTTT	-	TRBV5-1	TRBJ1-1	TRBD1
CASSKGGRASEKLFF	TGTGCCAGCAGCAAAGGGGGCAGAGCGAGTGAAAAACTGTTTTTT	once	TRBV7-8	TRBJ1-4	TRBD1
CASSQDLGIGYTF	TGCGCCAGCAGCCAAGACCTCGGTATAGGCTACACCTTC	-	TRBV4-3	TRBJ1-2	-
CASSVAGGWGTEAFF	TGTGCCAGCAGTGTGGCAGGGGGCTGGGGCACTGAAGCTTTCTTT	-	TRBV2	TRBJ1-1	TRBD1
CASSTGLAGGPGETQYF	TGCGCCAGCAGCACGGGACTAGCGGGAGGGCCGGGAGAGACCCAGTACTTC	few	TRBV5-1	TRBJ2-5	TRBD2
CASSTRSRDYYEQYF	TGTGCCAGCAGTACCCGAAGTAGGGATTACTACGAGCAGTACTTC	-	TRBV28	TRBJ2-7	-